The entry below describes one T cell receptor (beta chain). The clone's antigen remains unknown. The input lacks base qualities; no much larger clone sits a single base away. The CDR3 regions of human TCRbeta chains were subjected to immunosequencing. In the original analysis: TCRs in the repertoires were compared against a reference library of SARS-CoV-2-specific TCRs that had been generated with the MIRA antigen-specificity platform. Breadth meant the fraction of unique TCRs that were SARS-CoV-2-associated, whereas depth meant the fraction of total T cells that were SARS-CoV-2-associated. Using the MIRA data, each spike-specific TCR was mapped to the spike region that the TCR reacts to and placed in a CD4 or CD8 class. Log10-transformed breadth and depth values were compared by one-way ANOVA with Sidak's multiple comparisons tests. This immuneACCESS table, as held by TCRdb, lists in-frame sequences with V and J called but not all clones. Of the missing ones, under half trace to an unresolved V gene in checked studies; the others have no known cause. That table is the source of V, J and clone size, and D and trimming were worked out from the DNA. Across this sample there are about 34,000 clones, with roughly 74% seen only once. About 4.6% of the sample goes to the ten largest clones.

The data belong to a study of T cell responses to AZD1222 COVID-19 vaccine (dated by TCRdb to about 2021). For context, the study as a whole: A total of approximately 230 trial participants underwent TCR sequencing, of whom roughly 210 received two doses of AZD1222 and about 26 received two doses of the MenACWY control vaccine. Trial participants were enrolled by age into subgroups of 18-55, 56-69 and 70-plus years, and around 150, 29 and 61 TCR-sequenced participants, respectively, were included in these subgroups. The investigation overall reported the following: After two AZD1222 doses, spike-specific TCR breadth and depth were significantly higher than at day 0 and than in MenACWY recipients. In the small 56-69-year group, the increase in depth fell short of significance, most likely because of low power. Participants were mostly white British, with more females than males. The authors suggested clonal diversity may have been underestimated. The vaccine-associated CD4 TCRs covered the entire spike protein, and the dominant responses fell in regions 160-218 and 743-854. Because no samples from the day 14 peak response were available, repertoires could be characterized only after the peak T cell response. Conclusions about previously exposed vaccinees are limited because only six or seven AZD1222 recipients were SARS-CoV-2 seropositive at baseline. Epitopes outside the regions mutated in the B.1.351 and B.1.1.7 variants were reportedly recognized by nearly half of the unique spike-specific TCRs.

The sample's time point, from its label and the paper: about 28 days (+/-7) after the second vaccine dose. AZD1222 recipients given second doses at about 4 weeks or at about 12 weeks were pooled, since spike-specific TCR depth and breadth were not found to differ between the two schedules. Vaccinee samples came from UK trials COV001 and COV002, including a single-blind randomized controlled phase 2/3 trial of AZD1222 (ChAdOx1 nCoV-19) in healthy adults. Trial participant PBMC samples were collected at day 0 and day 28 after the second dose for TCRbeta chain sequencing. V is cut back by 4 bases and J by 4 bases, with 4 bases in the junction unmatched. From the germline V gene (reference sequence), CDR1 is LNHDA and CDR2 is SQIVND. There are 14 amino acids in the CDR3, from cysteine to phenylalanine inclusive. The retained sequence is limited to the CDR3, 42 bases, with the frame set at the first base.

This clonotype was obtained from an adult who received the AZD1222 COVID-19 vaccine. The rearranged segments are TRBV19 and TRBJ2-1; TRBD1 aligns with 7 central bases. The sample was peripheral blood, taken 28 days after the second AZD1222 dose. The DNA sequence is as follows: TGTGCCAGTAGTACGGGGACAGATTACAATGAGCAGTTCTTC. Translated, it reads CASSTGTDYNEQFF.